This record covers a single TCR beta chain. The data originate from a study of blood T cell repertoires in COVID-19. The overall study: Acute and convalescent COVID-19 specimens originated in the United States, Italy and Spain. The cDNA or gDNA used as material had been derived from T cells, B-cell-depleted T cells, or PBMCs.

Original data processing: Nucleated cell counts were estimated from reference gene primer amplification. Clones were sequenced by immunoSEQ multiplex PCR, and TCRdb holds only the in-frame ones, with some missing. V, J and clone size are taken as reported in that table, and D and trimming were inferred from the DNA itself. In the table there are approximately 66,000 clones, more than 60% of which are singletons. In germline, CDR1 is SGHRS, CDR2 YFSETQ. CDR3 length equals 15 residues. Trimming cost V 0 bases and J 8 bases, with 15 bases left between them. Sequenced material: peripheral blood. This receptor was taken from a man between 60 and 70 years old with acute or convalescent COVID-19. V usage is TRBV5-1 and J usage is TRBJ2-4, with D possibly TRBD2 on 7 matching bases. CDR3 bases: TGCGCCAGCAGCTTGGGGCAGGGGCGGGAGTACATTCAGTACTTC. Translating gives CASSLGQGREYIQYF.